These 24 T cell receptor beta chains share one sample of origin, sequenced in a study of T-cell memory formation after mild COVID-19 listed by TCRdb under 2021. The method was 5' RACE. Sequenced on an Illumina NovaSeq 6000. TCRdb applied fastp at Q25 and MiXCR to the public reads, then kept only in-frame beta chains. Here each entry gathers all rows of one CDR3 protein and keeps the most common genes and DNA. For this sample the table gives over 150,000 distinct CDR3 sequences, of which approximately 13% were detected only once. In total, the top ten clones hold 2.5% to 4% of the sample. Sequenced material: PBMCs or a T cell subset sorted from them (not recorded which). Source of these receptors: a man younger than 30 who had mild COVID-19 (a few samples of this study predate the infection). The sample titles of this study are shuffled in the database, so cell type and time point are left out; the donor was told from shared clones.

The chain recombines TRBV6-5 with TRBJ2-5, with 10 bases identical to TRBD2. V lost 4 bases and J lost 2; bases outside the gene matches: 10. There are 17 residues in the CDR3. Germline CDR1 is MNHEY and CDR2 is SVGAGI. The CDR3 region is CASSSHFSGGLQETQYF. The CDR3 DNA is TGTGCCAGCAGTTCCCACTTTAGCGGGGGGTTACAAGAGACCCAGTACTTC.

This clonotype was found a few times. The chain is built from TRBV5-1 and TRBJ2-4, with a tentative D call TRBD1 (6 bases). Looked up from germline, CDR1 is SGHRS and CDR2 is YFSETQ. V lost 3 bases and J 11 bases, leaving 12 bases between the germline ends. This CDR3 contains 12 residues. CDR3 residues: CASSSPPGVQYF. In DNA, the CDR3 is TGCGCCAGCAGCTCTCCTCCAGGGGTTCAGTACTTC.

The sample holds a few counts of this clonotype. This chain links TRBV10-1 with TRBJ1-1; D might be TRBD1 (5 bases). Germline loops: CDR1 WNHNN, CDR2 SYGVQD (reference sequence). This CDR3 is built from 15 residues. The germline V and J ends were trimmed by 0 bases and 3 bases, with 11 bases remaining between them. The CDR3 DNA reads TGCGCCAGCAGTGAGTCGAACGGGGGTTACACTGAAGCTTTCTTT. Its protein product is CASSESNGGYTEAFF.

V and J are TRBV7-8 and TRBJ2-3; TRBD1 matches 10 bases. This CDR3 spans 15 amino acids. V trimming: 5 bases; J trimming: 6 bases; junction bases outside the gene matches: 8. Germline values: CDR1 SGHVS, CDR2 FQNEAQ. The CDR3 loop is CASSRDRGHWDTQYF. In nucleotides, the CDR3 is TGTGCCAGCAGCCGAGACAGGGGGCATTGGGATACGCAGTATTTT.

This chain joins TRBV7-9 and TRBJ2-5, with D unresolved. This CDR3 has 15 amino acids. Germline-derived CDR1 and CDR2 are SEHNR and FQNEAQ (reference sequence). V dropped 1 base and J dropped 5 bases, with 14 bases sitting between them. The CDR3 DNA sequence: TGTGCCAGCAGCTTAGTGCCTACCCGCACGGAGACCCAGTACTTC. Protein product: CASSLVPTRTETQYF. The full variable domain, with the rest looked up from reference TRBV7-9 and TRBJ2-5, is DTGVSQNPRHKITKRGQNVTFRCDPISEHNRLYWYRQTLGQGPEFLTYFQNEAQLEKSRLLSDRFSAERPKGSFSTLEIQRTEQGDSAMYLCASSLVPTRTETQYFGPGTRLLVL.

This clonotype was observed a handful of times. The J gene is TRBJ1-6, the V gene TRBV5-1, with 7 bases aligning to TRBD1. The CDR3 consists of 14 residues. V shed 4 bases, J shed 9 bases, and the junction held 7 bases outside the gene matches. From germline, CDR1 is SGHRS and CDR2 YFSETQ. The CDR3 sequence is CASSPTGMGSPLHF. In nucleotides, the CDR3 is TGCGCCAGCAGCCCGACAGGGATGGGTTCACCCCTCCACTTT.

CDR3 region: CASSLGFPIGGNTEAFF. The CDR3 bases are TGTGCCAGCAGCTTAGGTTTCCCTATAGGGGGTAACACTGAAGCTTTCTTT. This chain uses TRBV7-9 with TRBJ1-1; TRBD1 is a possible D gene (6 bases). The CDR3 runs to 17 residues. With 1 base removed from V and 2 bases from J, the gap between germline ends came to 17 bases. Germline CDR1 reads SEHNR; CDR2 reads FQNEAQ (reference sequence).

A few counts support this clonotype. The V call is TRBV5-1, the J call TRBJ1-5; 7 bases are a match to TRBD1. J gave up 7 bases and V 4 bases, and 8 bases lay outside the gene matches. Germline values: CDR1 SGHRS, CDR2 YFSETQ. The CDR3 contains 14 residues. The CDR3 here is CASSPDRDGQPQHF. The CDR3, as DNA: TGCGCCAGCAGCCCTGACAGGGATGGGCAGCCCCAGCATTTT. Full variable domain (missing parts from reference TRBV5-1 and TRBJ1-5): KAGVTQTPRYLIKTRGQQVTLSCSPISGHRSVSWYQQTPGQGLQFLFEYFSETQRNKGNFPGRFSGRQFSNSRSEMNVSTLELGDSALYLCASSPDRDGQPQHFGDGTRLSIL.

This clonotype has at least ten counts. The rearrangement links TRBV18 to TRBJ1-1; the D is unclear. Trimming shortened V by 2 bases and J by 4 bases, and 11 bases separated the two germline ends. The CDR3 sequence is 14 residues long. CDR1 and CDR2 (germline): KGHSH, LQKENI. The CDR3 reads CASSPISDTTEAFF. The CDR3 DNA sequence: TGTGCCAGCTCACCAATCTCTGATACCACTGAAGCTTTCTTT.

The V gene is TRBV27, the J gene TRBJ1-6; a weak D match, TRBD1 (5 bases). The V end lost 3 bases, the J end lost 6 bases, and 12 bases lay between the germline ends. CDR1 MNHEY and CDR2 SMNVEV come from the germline V gene (reference sequence). This CDR3 has 15 residues. CDR3 loop: CASSFSGRLNSPLHF. The CDR3 DNA reads TGTGCCAGCAGTTTTTCGGGACGGCTTAATTCACCCCTCCACTTT.

The chain is built from TRBV20-1 and TRBJ1-2; D is uncertain. The CDR3 has 11 residues. Germline loops: CDR1 DFQATT, CDR2 SNEGSKA (reference sequence). V lost 4 bases and J 2 bases, leaving 5 bases between the germline ends. CDR3 DNA sequence: TGCAGTGCTACCGACAACTATGGCTACACCTTC. Translation gives CSATDNYGYTF.

This clonotype was recorded many times. CDR3 coding DNA: TGTGCCAGCAGCTTACGGGCCCAAGAGACCCAGTACTTC. Its translation: CASSLRAQETQYF. The rearrangement joins TRBV7-3 to TRBJ2-5; no reliable D call. V was clipped by 2 bases and J by 1 base, with 5 bases between them. This CDR3 is built from 13 residues. CDR1 and CDR2 (germline): SGHTA, FQGTGA.

This clonotype was recorded many times. The V call is TRBV5-4, the J call TRBJ2-3; D call uncertain. The V and J ends lost 6 bases and 2 bases respectively, with 7 bases between them. The germline V gene encodes CDR1 SGHNT and CDR2 YYREEE (reference sequence). The CDR3 totals 12 residues. The CDR3 nucleotides are TGTGCCAGCAAATCTTCCACAGATACGCAGTATTTT. Translated, it gives CASKSSTDTQYF.

The chain is built from TRBV7-2 and TRBJ2-3; D is undetermined. Looked up from germline, CDR1 is SGHTA and CDR2 is FQGNSA. Between the trimmed V and J ends, which lost 5 bases and 0 bases, there was a span of 12 bases. The CDR3 runs to 15 residues. The CDR3 spells CASSPMRSSTDTQYF. CDR3 nucleotides: TGTGCCAGCAGCCCAATGCGCAGTAGCACAGATACGCAGTATTTT.

The genes are TRBV4-2 and TRBJ2-2, with 7 bases matching TRBD1. The CDR3 length is 17 residues. Trimming removed 0 bases from V and 5 bases from J; junction bases left unmatched: 9. Germline CDR1 and CDR2: LGHNA and YNFKEQ. The CDR3 nucleotides are TGTGCCAGCAGCCAAGATTCCCCGCAGGGGGAGACCGGGGAGCTGTTTTTT. Translating gives CASSQDSPQGETGELFF.

This chain uses TRBV2 with TRBJ1-5; possibly TRBD1 for D (5 bases). Looked up from germline, CDR1 is SNHLY and CDR2 is FYNNEI. The CDR3 is 15 amino acids. V shed 7 bases and J shed 0 bases, with 13 bases lying between them. CDR3 DNA: TGTGCCAGCAAAAGGGGAGGGATTAGCAATCAGCCCCAGCATTTT. It specifies CASKRGGISNQPQHF.

There are a few counts of this clonotype. This sequence joins TRBV20-1 and TRBJ2-3; D may correspond to TRBD1 or TRBD2 (7 bases each). V was shortened by 3 bases and J by 3 bases, with 16 bases between the two germline ends. The V gene's germline CDR1 is DFQATT and CDR2 SNEGSKA (reference sequence). CDR3 length: 15 amino acids. For the CDR3, the DNA is TGCAGTGCTAGTACGAGCCAGGGGGGGACAGATACGCAGTATTTT. Translated: CSASTSQGGTDTQYF.

V and J are TRBV20-1 and TRBJ1-6; D is possibly TRBD1 (5 bases). This CDR3 has 13 residues. The V gene lost 4 bases and the J gene lost 8 bases, with 12 bases spanning the gap. Germline values: CDR1 DFQATT, CDR2 SNEGSKA (reference sequence). The CDR3 protein is CSAIRVLDSPLHF. CDR3 sequence (DNA): TGCAGTGCTATCAGGGTTTTAGATTCACCCCTCCACTTT.

This chain uses TRBV5-1 with TRBJ2-2, with TRBD1 identical over 7 bases. Germline V lookup: CDR1 SGHRS, CDR2 YFSETQ. V was pared by 4 bases and J by 7 bases, with 10 bases of the junction left unmatched. The CDR3 is 15 residues long. CDR3 bases: TGCGCCAGCAGCCCTCGACAGGGTTCAAGCGGGGAGCTGTTTTTT. It encodes CASSPRQGSSGELFF.

The chain combines TRBV5-1 with TRBJ2-2; the D gene is possibly TRBD2 (6 bases). CDR1 is SGHRS, CDR2 YFSETQ, per germline. Trimming stripped 1 base from V and 3 bases from J, with 10 bases between. The CDR3 length is 15 residues. CDR3 sequence reads: CASSLNGGDTGELFF. CDR3 sequence (DNA): TGCGCCAGCAGCTTGAACGGGGGTGACACCGGGGAGCTGTTTTTT.

The rearrangement links TRBV6-5 to TRBJ1-6; 8 nucleotides line up with TRBD1. J was trimmed by 10 bases and V by 5 bases; bases with no gene match: 10. The CDR3 has 15 amino acids. Germline V CDR1 and CDR2: MNHEY, SVGAGI. As DNA, the CDR3 is TGTGCCAGCAGTCGTAGGGGAACAGGGGGATCACCCCTCCACTTT. Its protein is CASSRRGTGGSPLHF.

This chain connects TRBV6-2 or TRBV6-3 to TRBJ1-1; D not certain. V shed 0 bases and J shed 1 base, with 6 bases lying between them. The germline V gene encodes CDR1 MNHEY and CDR2 SVGEGT. The CDR3 covers 14 residues. The CDR3 nucleotides are TGTGCCAGCAGTTACTCCCGGAGGAACACTGAAGCTTTCTTT. It encodes CASSYSRRNTEAFF.

The chain is built from TRBV29-1 and TRBJ2-3; 10 positions agree with TRBD1. Germline V gene lookup returns CDR1 SQVTM and CDR2 ANQGSEA. This CDR3 has 14 amino acids. Trimming took 4 bases from V and 3 from J; bases not matched to a gene: 4. CDR3 protein: CSVGQGARTDTQYF. CDR3 DNA sequence: TGCAGCGTTGGACAGGGGGCGAGGACAGATACGCAGTATTTT.

V and J are TRBV4-2 and TRBJ2-2; D gene ambiguous. The CDR3 spans 15 residues. Trimming took 0 bases from V and 0 from J, leaving 5 bases between them. From germline, CDR1 is LGHNA and CDR2 YNFKEQ. In nucleotides, the CDR3 is TGTGCCAGCAGCCAAGAGCACACGAACACCGGGGAGCTGTTTTTT. Translated: CASSQEHTNTGELFF.